This T cell receptor beta chain was captured in a study of T-cell memory formation after mild COVID-19. General study points: For contracting clones, CD4+ ones sat mainly in CM and EM, CD8+ in EMRA.

TCRdb re-analysed the 5' RACE reads in MiXCR, keeping a single row per CDR3 protein. The table records 150,000 to 200,000 distinct CDR3 sequences, approximately 10% of them present only once. Turning to this clonotype: Its antigen is not known.

The germline V gene has CDR1 SNHLY and CDR2 FYNNEI. The CDR3 loop spans 16 amino acids. Trimming removed 0 bases from V and 2 bases from J, with 13 bases in between. The receptor comes from a man between 18 and 29 years old who had mild COVID-19 (a few samples of this study predate the infection). Cell type and time point are not known. Material: PBMCs or a T cell subset sorted from them (not recorded which). The rearrangement uses TRBV2 and TRBJ2-5; D remains unclear. The chain's CDR3 is CASSEALLGIQETQYF. CDR3 coding DNA: TGTGCCAGCAGTGAAGCGCTTCTGGGAATTCAAGAGACCCAGTACTTC.